Presented here are 27 T cell receptor beta chains from one specimen sequenced in a study of blood T cell repertoires in COVID-19. The table came from immunoSEQ multiplex PCR; TCRdb's copy has only in-frame clones and leaves some out. The data hold around 300,000 clones, with about 88% observed a single time. Sequencing input: peripheral blood. The receptors were sampled from a woman in her 70s with COVID-19, enrolled during active disease.

This clone was observed once. This chain links TRBV19 with TRBJ1-6; perhaps TRBD1 as D (5 bases). The germline gives CDR1 LNHDA, CDR2 SQIVND (reference sequence). V gave up 8 bases and J gave up 10 bases, with 12 bases separating them. There are 12 residues in the CDR3. Here the CDR3 DNA reads TGTGCCAGTGCGGGGGGACGATCACCCCTCCACTTT. Amino acid sequence: CASAGGRSPLHF.

This clone was found a few times. The chain couples TRBV29-1 to TRBJ2-2; TRBD1 agrees at 12 bases. V trimming: 6 bases; J trimming: 7 bases; junction bases outside the gene matches: 15. CDR1 SQVTM and CDR2 ANQGSEA come from the germline V gene. The CDR3 runs to 17 residues. The CDR3 reads CSVGALPGQGAHGELFF. The CDR3 DNA is TGCAGCGTGGGCGCGCTTCCGGGACAGGGGGCCCACGGGGAGCTGTTTTTT.

The chain combines TRBV5-1 with TRBJ1-4; no definite D call. Trimming pared 1 base from V and 5 bases from J, leaving 6 bases between. Germline V CDR1 and CDR2: SGHRS, YFSETQ. The CDR3 has 13 residues. The CDR3 here is CASSLFGNEKLFF. As DNA, the CDR3 is TGCGCCAGCAGCTTGTTCGGGAATGAAAAACTGTTTTTT.

The chain uses TRBV9 and TRBJ2-3; a weak D match, TRBD1 (6 bases). V lost 4 bases and J 1 base, leaving 16 bases between the germline ends. The CDR3 loop spans 16 amino acids. Germline V lookup: CDR1 SGDLS, CDR2 YYNGEE. The CDR3 nucleotides read TGTGCCAGCAGCCCATACATGACAGGCGGCACAGATACGCAGTATTTT. Its protein product is CASSPYMTGGTDTQYF.

The chain has TRBV2 and TRBJ1-2, with D unresolved. Germline CDR1 reads SNHLY; CDR2 reads FYNNEI. Trimming removed 3 bases at V and 4 bases at J, with 12 bases between. The CDR3 contains 14 residues. This chain's CDR3 is CASSEVGSLYGYTF. The CDR3 DNA reads TGTGCCAGCAGTGAGGTCGGTTCTCTCTATGGCTACACCTTC.

V is TRBV27 and J is TRBJ1-5; D is ambiguous. Trimming pared 3 bases from V and 4 bases from J, leaving 16 bases between. CDR1 and CDR2 (germline): MNHEY, SMNVEV (reference sequence). The CDR3 length is 16 residues. The CDR3 reads CASSLSGPVGNQPQHF. CDR3 DNA sequence: TGTGCCAGCAGTTTGTCAGGTCCGGTCGGAAATCAGCCCCAGCATTTT.

J is TRBJ1-4 and V is TRBV19; D remains unclear. The CDR3 length is 21 residues. V was cut by 4 bases and J by 0 bases, with 27 bases left in between. CDR1 is LNHDA, CDR2 SQIVND, per germline (reference sequence). The CDR3 coding sequence is TGTGCCAGTAGTAGCGTCGTATTAGCAGGACTTTATTTTACAACTAATGAAAAACTGTTTTTT. Encoded protein: CASSSVVLAGLYFTTNEKLFF.

The chain couples TRBV4-2 to TRBJ1-1; D perhaps matches TRBD1 (5 bases). V shed 0 bases and J shed 5 bases, with 13 bases lying between them. Germline V gene lookup returns CDR1 LGHNA and CDR2 YNFKEQ. This CDR3 region has 15 residues. The CDR3 nucleotides are TGTGCCAGCAGCCAAGAAGGGGATGGGTGGACTGAAGCTTTCTTT. This gives the protein CASSQEGDGWTEAFF.

The genes are TRBV29-1 and TRBJ1-1; possibly TRBD1 for D (6 bases). CDR3 length equals 11 residues. Germline lookup yields CDR1 SQVTM and CDR2 ANQGSEA. V was shortened by 6 bases and J by 8 bases, with 13 bases between the two germline ends. In DNA form, the CDR3 reads TGCAGCGTCCCAGGGGCCAGGGAAGCTTTCTTT. This codes for CSVPGAREAFF.

The J gene is TRBJ2-2, the V gene TRBV6-2 or TRBV6-3; D remains ambiguous. Germline assignment: CDR1 MNHEY and CDR2 SVGEGT. Trimming took 2 bases from V and 1 from J, leaving 8 bases between them. The CDR3 consists of 15 residues. The CDR3 region is CASSYRSGNTGELFF. The DNA for the CDR3 is TGTGCCAGCAGTTACAGGTCAGGGAACACCGGGGAGCTGTTTTTT.

This clone has a single count. The chain is built from TRBV24-1 and TRBJ1-2, with D maybe TRBD1 (6 bases). In germline, CDR1 is KGHDR, CDR2 SFDVKD. V was cut by 4 bases and J by 4 bases, with 15 bases left in between. This CDR3 comprises 15 residues. The CDR3 here is CATSDNQGGAYGYTF. For the CDR3, the DNA is TGTGCCACCAGTGACAACCAAGGGGGGGCCTATGGCTACACCTTC.

This chain connects TRBV21-1 to TRBJ1-5. TRBV21-1 counts as a pseudogene. This CDR3 region has 15 residues. CDR3 bases: TGTGCCAGCAGCAAAGCGCTGGAGAGCAATCAGCCCCAGCATTTT. Translation: CASSKALESNQPQHF.

The chain employs TRBV19 and TRBJ1-5; D is undetermined. CDR1 and CDR2 from the germline V gene are LNHDA and SQIVND (reference sequence). The V end was cut by 7 bases, the J end by 2 bases, with 12 bases between. This CDR3 is built from 14 residues. The CDR3, as DNA: TGTGCCAGTAAAGAGGGAGGTGGCAATCAGCCCCAGCATTTT. It encodes CASKEGGGNQPQHF.

This clone was counted a single time. The chain is built from TRBV5-1 and TRBJ1-1, with unresolved D. Per germline, CDR1 SGHRS and CDR2 YFSETQ. The germline V and J ends were trimmed by 0 bases and 0 bases, with 9 bases remaining between them. The CDR3 contains 15 residues. CDR3 in DNA: TGCGCCAGCAGCTTGGATAGCCCAATGAACACTGAAGCTTTCTTT. Its translation: CASSLDSPMNTEAFF.

The CDR3 DNA sequence: TGCGCCAGCAGCCAAGTTGTGAGTATTGGGGCCAACGTCCTGACTTTC. Its translation: CASSQVVSIGANVLTF. The gene calls are TRBV4-1 and TRBJ2-6, with D unresolved. The V and J ends lost 1 base and 3 bases respectively, with 10 bases between them. CDR1 is MGHRA and CDR2 is YSYEKL in the germline V gene. The CDR3 sequence is 16 residues long.

The V call is TRBV5-1, the J call TRBJ2-7, with D tentatively TRBD2 (6 bases). V was shortened by 2 bases and J by 0 bases, with 12 bases between the two germline ends. The length of the CDR3 is 15 residues. Germline V CDR1 and CDR2: SGHRS, YFSETQ. The CDR3 here is CASSLGGTISYEQYF. CDR3 bases: TGCGCCAGCAGCTTAGGAGGGACCATCTCCTACGAGCAGTACTTC.

The chain carries TRBV19 and TRBJ1-1; a possible D gene is TRBD1 (5 bases). Germline-derived CDR1 and CDR2 are LNHDA and SQIVND (reference sequence). The CDR3 has 13 residues. Trimming stripped 10 bases from V and 1 base from J, with 13 bases between. CDR3 sequence reads: CATPGLPNTEAFF. The CDR3 DNA is TGTGCCACTCCGGGACTTCCGAACACTGAAGCTTTCTTT.

The chain joins TRBV30 to TRBJ2-7; 9 bases are a match to TRBD2. The CDR3 length is 13 residues. J was trimmed by 5 bases and V by 1 base; bases with no gene match: 3. The germline V gene encodes CDR1 GTSNPN and CDR2 SVGIG (reference sequence). The CDR3 sequence: CAWSGGGEHEQYF. For the CDR3, the DNA is TGTGCCTGGAGTGGCGGGGGGGAACACGAGCAGTACTTC.

This clone was detected only once. The V gene is TRBV7-4, the J gene TRBJ2-1, with 7 positions matching TRBD2. The CDR3 is 15 residues long. Unmatched junction bases numbered 7, after V lost 7 bases and J lost 1 base. Looked up from germline, CDR1 is SGHVT and CDR2 is SQSDAQ. CDR3 sequence reads: CASTPRGVSYNEQFF. The CDR3 DNA sequence: TGTGCCAGCACTCCCCGGGGGGTGTCCTACAATGAGCAGTTCTTC.

The chain joins TRBV19 to TRBJ2-7, with TRBD1 as a possible D gene (6 bases). In germline, CDR1 is LNHDA, CDR2 SQIVND (reference sequence). The CDR3 covers 15 residues. V was pared by 5 bases and J by 3 bases, with 17 bases between. The CDR3 DNA reads TGTGCCAGTAGTGACGCCCAAAGGGGGTTCTACGAGCAGTACTTC. This gives the protein CASSDAQRGFYEQYF.

CDR3 sequence (DNA): TGTGCCAGCATCCGGGACAGGGACTATGGCTACACCTTC. Translated, it gives CASIRDRDYGYTF. The chain recombines TRBV2 with TRBJ1-2, with TRBD1 identical over 9 bases. The CDR3 is 13 amino acids. Germline V gives CDR1 SNHLY, CDR2 FYNNEI. With V trimmed by 7 bases and J by 3 bases, 3 bases remained unmatched.

The chain combines TRBV29-1 with TRBJ1-5, with D maybe TRBD1 (5 bases). V was clipped by 4 bases and J by 5 bases, with 12 bases between them. The CDR3 totals 13 residues. In germline, CDR1 is SQVTM, CDR2 ANQGSEA. The CDR3 region is CSVVLGGDQPQHF. The CDR3 DNA sequence: TGCAGCGTTGTTTTGGGGGGTGATCAGCCCCAGCATTTT.

The rearrangement links TRBV19 to TRBJ1-3, with 7 positions matching TRBD1. V lost 3 bases to trimming and J lost 8 bases; unmatched junction nucleotides: 7. The germline V gene has CDR1 LNHDA and CDR2 SQIVND (reference sequence). The CDR3 runs to 14 residues. Here the CDR3 reads CASSMGTAGDTIYF. The CDR3 region has the DNA TGTGCCAGTAGTATGGGGACAGCGGGGGACACCATATATTTT.

This clone was detected only once. V and J are TRBV4-3 and TRBJ2-5; TRBD2 might be the D (6 bases). Germline CDR1 is LGHNA and CDR2 is YSLEER. The V and J ends lost 1 base and 2 bases respectively, with 14 bases between them. The CDR3 is 16 residues long. The CDR3 loop reads CASSQALGLGQETQYF. Written as DNA, the CDR3 is TGCGCCAGCAGCCAAGCGCTGGGACTGGGTCAAGAGACCCAGTACTTC.

V is TRBV6-5 and J is TRBJ2-7; 7 bases agree with TRBD2. Germline assignment: CDR1 MNHEY and CDR2 SVGAGI. V lost 3 bases to trimming and J lost 6 bases; unmatched junction nucleotides: 14. The CDR3 contains 16 residues. CDR3 region: CASSYSGGIGLTEQYF. The CDR3 DNA is TGTGCCAGCAGTTATTCGGGGGGAATTGGTTTAACCGAGCAGTACTTC.

Only a few counts were recorded for this clone. This sequence joins TRBV5-4 and TRBJ2-7; weak D call: TRBD1 (5 bases). The CDR3 consists of 12 residues. V lost 7 bases, J lost 5 bases, and 13 bases lay in between. In germline, CDR1 is SGHNT, CDR2 YYREEE (reference sequence). CDR3 DNA sequence: TGTGCCAGCTCAACGCCAGGGAACGAGCAGTACTTC. Its translation is CASSTPGNEQYF.

This rearrangement joins TRBV2 to TRBJ2-7; 12 bases match TRBD2. With 5 bases clipped from V and 2 bases from J, the junction kept 1 base outside the gene matches. This CDR3 has 14 residues. Germline V gene sequence: CDR1 SNHLY, CDR2 FYNNEI. In DNA, the CDR3 is TGTGCCAGCAGTAGACTAGCGGGAGCCTACGAGCAGTACTTC. It is translated as CASSRLAGAYEQYF.